A selection of T cell receptor beta chains follows, all from one sample in a study of naive CD8 T cells in extremely preterm neonates. TCRdb keeps only in-frame clones here, not all; method: immunoSEQ multiplex PCR. The top ten hold over 0.45% of the sample, which has more than 7,000 clones, around nine tenths seen once. Sequencing was carried out using naive CD8+ T cells from cord blood. These receptors originate from a newborn in good health. The CDR3 runs from the conserved cysteine through the conserved F or W. The D gene is left open where the match is weak. Clone size appears in some rows only: once, few, many, or a class for an expanded clone.

>NA|TRBD2|TRBJ2-7|TRBV5-8
CASSLDNSGINYEQYF
TGTGCCAGCAGCTTGGATAATAGCGGGATCAACTACGAGCAGTACTTC
>NA|TRBD1|TRBJ2-6|TRBV9
CASSPSIRDSSGANVLTF
TGTGCCAGCAGCCCAAGCATCCGGGACAGCTCTGGGGCCAACGTCCTGACTTTC
>NA|TRBD2|TRBJ2-1|TRBV4-3
CASSQGGSSYNEQFF
TGCGCCAGCAGCCAAGGCGGGAGCTCCTACAATGAGCAGTTCTTC
>NA|NA|TRBJ1-1|TRBV19
CASSFGWRTEAFF
TGTGCCAGTAGTTTCGGGTGGAGGACTGAAGCTTTCTTT
>NA|NA|TRBJ2-4|TRBV7-2
CASSLTQGNIQYF
TGTGCCAGCAGCTTAACACAGGGAAACATTCAGTACTTC
>NA|TRBD2|TRBJ2-2|TRBV5-6
CASSLRLAGGPGELFF
TGTGCCAGCAGCCTTCGACTAGCGGGAGGGCCCGGGGAGCTGTTTTTT
>NA|NA|TRBJ2-1|TRBV4-3
CASSQDEGWEQFF
TGCGCCAGCAGCCAAGATGAGGGATGGGAGCAGTTCTTC
>NA|TRBD1|TRBJ1-3|TRBV27
CASSRGGQGDSGNTIYF
TGTGCCAGCAGTCGGGGGGGACAGGGCGACTCTGGAAACACCATATATTTT
>NA|NA|TRBJ2-1|TRBV7-6
CASSFGGVNEQFF
TGTGCCAGCAGCTTCGGAGGAGTCAATGAGCAGTTCTTC
>once|TRBD1|TRBJ2-2|TRBV5-1
CASSLGDRYTGELFF
TGCGCCAGCAGCTTGGGGGACAGGTACACCGGGGAGCTGTTTTTT
>NA|TRBD1|TRBJ1-1|TRBV19
CASYPLFPGGTGGTEAFF
TGTGCCAGCTACCCTCTTTTTCCTGGCGGGACAGGGGGGACTGAAGCTTTCTTT
>NA|NA|TRBJ1-1|TRBV2
CADRDITEAFF
TGTGCCGACCGGGACATCACTGAAGCTTTCTTT
>NA|NA|TRBJ1-4|TRBV7-9
CASSLYQNEKLFF
TGTGCCAGCAGCTTATACCAGAATGAAAAACTGTTTTTT
>once|TRBD1|TRBJ1-4|TRBV27
CASRSDRGRREKLFF
TGTGCCAGCAGATCGGACAGGGGGCGACGGGAAAAACTGTTTTTT
>NA|NA|TRBJ1-3|TRBV7-6
CASSLGGAGNTIYF
TGTGCCAGCAGCCTCGGGGGGGCTGGAAACACCATATATTTT
>NA|TRBD1|TRBJ2-7|TRBV5-6
CASRTGGSYEQYF
TGTGCCAGCAGAACAGGGGGCTCCTACGAGCAGTACTTC
>NA|NA|TRBJ2-7|TRBV14
CASSQDSSYEQYF
TGTGCCAGCAGCCAAGACAGCTCCTACGAGCAGTACTTC
>NA|TRBD1|TRBJ2-1|TRBV5-4
CASSPRTGYNEQFF
TGTGCCAGCAGCCCCAGGACAGGGTACAATGAGCAGTTCTTC
>NA|TRBD1|TRBJ1-2|TRBV14
CASMWGTGIYGYTF
TGTGCCAGCATGTGGGGGACAGGGATTTATGGCTACACCTTC
>few|TRBD2|TRBJ2-7|TRBV4-3
CASSATSGSYEQYF
TGCGCCAGCAGCGCGACTAGCGGGAGCTACGAGCAGTACTTC
>NA|NA|TRBJ2-1|TRBV12-5
CASGFGSSYNEQFF
TGTGCTAGTGGTTTCGGGAGCTCCTACAATGAGCAGTTCTTC
>NA|NA|TRBJ1-2|TRBV5-1
CASSLETEANYGYTF
TGCGCCAGCAGCTTGGAGACTGAAGCTAACTATGGCTACACCTTC
>NA|NA|TRBJ2-3|TRBV28
CASSLGGGYTDTQYF
TGTGCCAGCAGTTTAGGAGGGGGCTACACAGATACGCAGTATTTT
>NA|TRBD1|TRBJ1-3|TRBV7-6
CASSFLADRGTGNTIYF
TGTGCCAGCAGCTTTTTGGCCGACAGGGGCACTGGAAACACCATATATTTT
>NA|TRBD2|TRBJ2-5|TRBV7-2
CASSPTSGNRWEQYF
TGTGCCAGCAGCCCGACTAGCGGGAATAGGTGGGAGCAGTACTTC
>NA|TRBD2|TRBJ2-7|TRBV9
CASSVLAGGTLDEQYF
TGTGCCAGCAGCGTACTAGCGGGAGGTACCCTGGACGAGCAGTACTTC
>NA|TRBD2|TRBJ2-7|TRBV14
CASSQDGSGSLSEQYF
TGTGCCAGCAGCCAAGATGGTAGCGGGAGCCTCTCCGAGCAGTACTTC
>NA|TRBD1|TRBJ1-2|TRBV5-8
CASSSWTGHGYTF
TGTGCCAGCAGCTCGTGGACAGGGCACGGCTACACCTTC
>NA|TRBD2|TRBJ2-3|TRBV5-4
CASSFLAGADTQYF
TGTGCCAGCAGCTTTCTAGCGGGAGCAGATACGCAGTATTTT
>NA|NA|TRBJ1-3|TRBV7-5
CVRSLAGSGGTGNTIYF
TGTGTCAGAAGCTTAGCGGGTTCAGGGGGGACTGGAAACACCATATATTTT
>NA|TRBD1|TRBJ1-4|TRBV15
CATSSAIRGSNEKLFF
TGTGCCACCAGCAGCGCCATCAGGGGGTCTAATGAAAAACTGTTTTTT
>NA|TRBD1|TRBJ2-2|TRBV7-6
CASSRDRGRGTGELFF
TGTGCCAGCAGCCGTGACAGGGGGAGGGGCACCGGGGAGCTGTTTTTT
>NA|NA|TRBJ2-1|TRBV30
CAWSVNEQFF
TGTGCCTGGTCAGTAAATGAGCAGTTCTTC
>NA|TRBD2|TRBJ2-7|TRBV9
CASSASGSGAYEQYF
TGTGCCAGCAGCGCTAGCGGGAGTGGGGCCTACGAGCAGTACTTC
>NA|TRBD2|TRBJ2-7|TRBV7-2
CASSRKTSTHYEQYF
TGTGCCAGCAGCCGGAAGACTAGCACCCACTACGAGCAGTACTTC
>NA|NA|TRBJ1-3|TRBV7-5
CVRSLSQHRGVSGNTIYF
TGTGTCAGAAGCTTAAGCCAACACAGGGGCGTTTCTGGAAACACCATATATTTT
>NA|NA|TRBJ2-7|TRBV5-6
CASSLVRDSYEQYF
TGTGCCAGCAGCTTGGTGAGAGATTCCTACGAGCAGTACTTC
>NA|TRBD1|TRBJ2-1|TRBV9
CASSPTGGGSYNEQFF
TGTGCCAGCAGCCCCACAGGGGGCGGCTCCTACAATGAGCAGTTCTTC
>NA|NA|TRBJ1-4|TRBV7-7
CASSYRVKTLFF
TGTGCCAGCAGCTACAGGGTTAAAACTCTGTTTTTT
>NA|TRBD1|TRBJ1-2|TRBV29-1
CSVGPGQGGYGYTF
TGCAGCGTTGGGCCGGGACAGGGCGGCTATGGCTACACCTTC
>NA|NA|TRBJ2-1|TRBV19
CASSRGTSSYNEQFF
TGTGCCAGTAGTAGGGGCACGAGCTCCTACAATGAGCAGTTCTTC
>NA|TRBD1|TRBJ2-7|TRBV7-2
CASSFTGGYEQYF
TGTGCCAGCAGCTTTACAGGGGGCTACGAGCAGTACTTC
>NA|TRBD1|TRBJ2-3|TRBV27
CASSPRQGLTDTQYF
TGTGCCAGCAGTCCCCGACAGGGGCTCACAGATACGCAGTATTTT
>NA|NA|TRBJ1-4|TRBV2
CASKGRAGTNEKLFF
TGTGCCAGCAAGGGCAGGGCAGGGACTAATGAAAAACTGTTTTTT
>NA|NA|TRBJ1-1|TRBV30
CAWTSYRDTEAFF
TGTGCCTGGACCTCCTACCGGGACACTGAAGCTTTCTTT
>NA|NA|TRBJ1-1|TRBV4-1
CASSQVGDTEAFF
TGCGCCAGCAGCCAAGTAGGGGACACTGAAGCTTTCTTT
>NA|NA|TRBJ1-2|TRBV30
CAWSVPGQSYGYTF
TGTGCCTGGAGTGTACCCGGACAGTCCTATGGCTACACCTTC
>NA|TRBD1|TRBJ2-7|TRBV6-4
CARTGNYEQYF
TGTGCCAGGACAGGGAATTACGAGCAGTACTTC
>NA|TRBD1|TRBJ2-1|TRBV2
CASSPGQGEFF
TGTGCCAGCAGTCCGGGACAGGGGGAGTTCTTC
>NA|TRBD1|TRBJ2-1|TRBV13
CASSLAVTGGYNEQFF
TGTGCCAGCAGCTTAGCAGTGACAGGGGGCTACAATGAGCAGTTCTTC
>NA|TRBD1|TRBJ1-4|TRBV11-2
CASSSLSRGLEKLFF
TGTGCCAGCAGCTCTCTGAGTAGGGGGCTCGAAAAACTGTTTTTT
>NA|NA|TRBJ2-1|TRBV19
CASSLSARPNYNEQFF
TGTGCCAGTAGTCTCTCAGCGCGTCCCAATTACAATGAGCAGTTCTTC